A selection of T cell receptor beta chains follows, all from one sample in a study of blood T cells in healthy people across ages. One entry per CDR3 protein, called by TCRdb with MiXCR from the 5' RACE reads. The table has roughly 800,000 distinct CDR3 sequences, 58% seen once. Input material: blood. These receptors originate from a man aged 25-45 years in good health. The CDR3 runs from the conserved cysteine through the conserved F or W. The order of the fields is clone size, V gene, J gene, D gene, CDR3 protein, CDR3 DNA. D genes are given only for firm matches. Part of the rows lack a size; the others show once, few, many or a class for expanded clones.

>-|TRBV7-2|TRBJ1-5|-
CASSFGGTRNQPQHF
TGTGCCAGCAGCTTTGGTGGGACAAGGAATCAGCCCCAGCATTTT
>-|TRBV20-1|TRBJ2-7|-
CSASQGHRNEQYF
TGCAGTGCTAGCCAGGGACATAGAAATGAGCAGTACTTC
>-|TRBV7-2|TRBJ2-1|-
CASSKIRDNEQFF
TGTGCCAGCAGCAAGATTCGGGACAATGAGCAGTTCTTC
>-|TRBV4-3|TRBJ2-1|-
CASRGEQFF
TGCGCCAGCAGGGGCGAGCAGTTCTTC
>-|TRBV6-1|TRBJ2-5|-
CANGSQLSEQYF
TGTGCTAATGGGAGCCAGCTTTCGGAGCAGTACTTC
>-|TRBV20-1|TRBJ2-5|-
CSALAGTETQYF
TGCAGTGCATTGGCGGGAACAGAGACCCAGTACTTC
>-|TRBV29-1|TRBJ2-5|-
CSARGGRAPLETQYF
TGCAGCGCAAGAGGTGGACGAGCACCTCTGGAGACCCAGTACTTC
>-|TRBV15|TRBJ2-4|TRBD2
CATSTVGGRYREQYF
TGTGCCACCAGCACGGTGGGCGGGAGATATCGGGAGCAGTACTTC
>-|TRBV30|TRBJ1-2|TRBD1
CAWEPRTGGYTF
TGTGCCTGGGAACCGCGGACAGGAGGCTACACCTTC
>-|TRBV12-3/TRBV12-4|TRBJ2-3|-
CAGSFRVRGDAQYF
TGTGCCGGCAGTTTCAGGGTGAGAGGAGATGCGCAGTATTTT
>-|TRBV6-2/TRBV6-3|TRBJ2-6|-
CASRNQRTGANVLTF
TGTGCCAGCAGAAACCAGAGAACTGGGGCCAACGTCCTGACTTTC
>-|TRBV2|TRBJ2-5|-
CASRPGYQETQYF
TGTGCCAGTAGACCTGGGTACCAAGAGACCCAGTACTTC
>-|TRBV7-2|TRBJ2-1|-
CASSLEVGGGYNEQFF
TGTGCCAGCAGCTTGGAAGTTGGGGGAGGCTACAATGAGCAGTTCTTC
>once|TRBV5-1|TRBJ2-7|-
CASSPEAQNRHEQYF
TGCGCCAGCAGCCCAGAAGCCCAGAATCGCCACGAGCAGTACTTC
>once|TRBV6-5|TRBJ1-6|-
CASSYTGRDNSPLHF
TGTGCCAGCAGTTACACGGGGAGGGATAATTCACCCCTCCACTTT
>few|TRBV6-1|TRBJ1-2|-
CASSEGVGVLDGYTF
TGTGCCAGCAGTGAGGGCGTAGGGGTGTTGGATGGCTACACCTTC
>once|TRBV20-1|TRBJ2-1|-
CSAKGTTQPYNEQFF
TGCAGTGCGAAGGGGACCACCCAACCCTACAATGAGCAGTTCTTC
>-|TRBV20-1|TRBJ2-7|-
CSAPGLGVSEQYF
TGTAGTGCGCCCGGACTGGGGGTTAGCGAGCAGTACTTC
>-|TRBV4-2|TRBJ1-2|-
CASSQDKGRSNGYTF
TGTGCCAGCAGCCAAGATAAGGGACGATCGAATGGCTACACCTTC
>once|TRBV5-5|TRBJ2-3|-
CASSTADRNTDTQYF
TGTGCCAGCAGCACGGCGGACAGAAACACAGATACGCAGTATTTT
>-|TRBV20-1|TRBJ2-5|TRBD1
CSAPPRGGALEETQYF
TGCAGTGCTCCCCCCCGAGGGGGCGCTTTGGAAGAGACCCAGTACTTC
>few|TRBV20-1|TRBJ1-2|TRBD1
CSAQTGVPNYGYTF
TGCAGTGCCCAGACAGGGGTTCCCAACTATGGCTACACCTTC
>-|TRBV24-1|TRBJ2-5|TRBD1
CATSDDRGYQETQYF
TGTGCCACCAGTGATGACAGGGGGTATCAAGAGACCCAGTACTTC
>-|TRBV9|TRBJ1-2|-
CASSGGWNGYTF
TGTGCCAGCAGCGGTGGGTGGAATGGCTACACCTTC
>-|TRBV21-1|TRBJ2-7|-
CASSILEYYEQYF
TGTGCCAGCAGCATCCTGGAGTACTACGAGCAGTACTTC
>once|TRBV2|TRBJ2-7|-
CATGGQGYEQYF
TGTGCCACCGGTGGGCAAGGCTACGAGCAGTACTTC
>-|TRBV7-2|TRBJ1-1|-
CASSSQEDTEAFF
TGTGCCAGCAGCTCTCAGGAAGACACTGAAGCTTTCTTT
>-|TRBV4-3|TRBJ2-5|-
CASSHDRDHQETQYF
TGCGCCAGCAGCCATGACCGGGACCACCAAGAGACCCAGTACTTC
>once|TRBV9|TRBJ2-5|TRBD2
CASSAHAGERETQYF
TGTGCCAGCAGCGCTCATGCGGGGGAGAGAGAGACCCAGTACTTC
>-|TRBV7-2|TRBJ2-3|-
CASSPRVPTDTQYF
TGTGCCAGCAGCCCTAGGGTCCCCACAGATACGCAGTATTTT
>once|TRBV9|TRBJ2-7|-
CASSVGGRDEQYF
TGTGCCAGCAGCGTCGGGGGGCGCGACGAGCAGTACTTC
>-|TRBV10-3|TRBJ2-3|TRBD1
CAISEWQGEGTDTQYF
TGTGCCATCAGTGAGTGGCAGGGGGAAGGCACAGATACGCAGTATTTT
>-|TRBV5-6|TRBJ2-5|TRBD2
CASSPGLAGRAQYF
TGTGCCAGCAGCCCGGGACTAGCGGGACGGGCCCAGTACTTC
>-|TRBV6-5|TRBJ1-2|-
CASSYSSGPSTYGYTF
TGTGCCAGCAGTTACTCGTCAGGGCCTTCCACCTATGGCTACACCTTC
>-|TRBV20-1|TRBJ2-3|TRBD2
CSARGIAGITDTQYF
TGCAGTGCTAGAGGAATAGCGGGAATCACAGATACGCAGTATTTT
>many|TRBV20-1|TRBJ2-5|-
CSARRALQETQYF
TGCAGTGCTAGGCGGGCGTTGCAGGAGACCCAGTACTTC
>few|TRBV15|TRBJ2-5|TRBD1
CATSRDKGTVETQYF
TGTGCCACCAGCAGAGATAAAGGGACAGTAGAGACCCAGTACTTC
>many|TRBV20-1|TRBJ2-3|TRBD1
CSAPPWTGNPDTQYF
TGCAGTGCTCCCCCTTGGACAGGGAACCCAGATACGCAGTATTTT
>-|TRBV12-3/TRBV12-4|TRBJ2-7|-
CASSSDSPPYEQYF
TGTGCCAGCAGTTCTGACTCCCCCCCTTACGAGCAGTACTTC
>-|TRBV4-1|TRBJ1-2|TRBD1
CASSQTGEVYGYTF
TGCGCCAGCAGCCAAACAGGGGAAGTCTATGGCTACACCTTC
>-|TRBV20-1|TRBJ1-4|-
CSALKDGQRNEKLFF
TGCAGTGCCCTTAAGGACGGACAAAGAAATGAAAAACTGTTTTTT
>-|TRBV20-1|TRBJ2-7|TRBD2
CSARGFSGLTYEQYF
TGCAGTGCTAGAGGATTTAGCGGGCTAACCTACGAGCAGTACTTC
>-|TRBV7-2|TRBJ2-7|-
CASSFRPSGEQYF
TGTGCCAGCAGCTTTCGCCCATCAGGGGAGCAGTACTTC
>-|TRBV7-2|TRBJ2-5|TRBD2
CASSLGTGGQETQYF
TGTGCCAGCAGCTTAGGGACGGGGGGACAAGAGACCCAGTACTTC